The clone carrying this T cell receptor (beta chain) occurred a few times. Its antigen is unidentified. Quantitative 5'-RACE was performed with molecular barcodes, and it yielded the TCR beta libraries. TCRdb re-called the 5' RACE reads through MiXCR, storing one row per CDR3 protein. Counted here are approximately 350,000 distinct CDR3 sequences, more than 20% occurring once; the ten biggest clones make up around 14%. This entry is derived from a study of CD8 T cells in ankylosing spondylitis. Germline assignment: CDR1 GTSNPN and CDR2 SVGIG (reference sequence). CDR3 length: 15 residues. The junction had 5 bases not matched to a gene; V was cut back by 0 bases and J by 5 bases. The study, taken as a whole, reports: Significant enrichment of disease-linked clones was reported in matched ankylosing spondylitis synovial fluid. Researchers report that disease-linked clones proved CD8+ and relatively rare in peripheral blood. The study identified a TCR beta motif of several highly homologous variants that appeared characteristic of ankylosing spondylitis blood.

The specimen was blood, either unsorted or a sorted T cell fraction (not recorded which). The sequence derives from a male donor with ankylosing spondylitis or in good health (not recorded which). The chain employs TRBV30 and TRBJ2-3; TRBD2 matches at 10 bases. The CDR3 here is CAWSVLAGVEDTQYF. DNA for the CDR3: TGTGCCTGGAGTGTTCTAGCGGGGGTTGAAGATACGCAGTATTTT.